This T cell receptor beta chain was recovered during a study of cytomegalovirus exposure and HLA in healthy donors. PCR involved 60 Vbeta and 13 Jbeta primers. The data were produced by immunoSEQ multiplex PCR, yet TCRdb's version contains in-frame clones alone and is incomplete. The data include some 130,000 clones; the top ten clones carry around 1.6%. This TCR came from a man between 18 and 35 years old in good health and CMV-seronegative. Sequenced: PBMCs.

CDR3 sequence: CAIITRGHEQYF. In nucleotides, the CDR3 is TGTGCCATCATTACTCGGGGTCACGAGCAGTACTTC. The chain joins TRBV6-1 to TRBJ2-5; D might be TRBD2 (5 bases). The tail of the sequence fits TRBJ2-7 better, so the J call may be wrong. Germline-derived CDR1 and CDR2 are MNHNS and SASEGT. CDR3 length: 12 residues.